The 20 T cell receptor beta chains given below trace back to one sample, sequenced in a study of T cells in Graves' hyperthyroidism and ophthalmopathy. TCR beta CDR3 regions were amplified from RNA. The TCR CDR3 was amplified in a first-round RT-PCR using the HTBI primer set. TCRdb reprocessed the multiplex PCR reads via MiXCR and lists one record per CDR3 protein. The top ten hold around two thirds of the sample, which has some 140,000 distinct CDR3 sequences, roughly a fifth seen once. The sequenced sample was blood. The receptors shown here come from a woman in her forties or fifties with Graves' hyperthyroidism that later progressed to Graves' ophthalmopathy.

This clonotype was seen at least ten times. The gene calls are TRBV27 and TRBJ1-2; no clear D. V was clipped by 3 bases and J by 7 bases, with 15 bases between them. The CDR3 sequence is 14 residues long. Germline V CDR1 and CDR2: MNHEY, SMNVEV (reference sequence). DNA for the CDR3: TGTGCCAGCAGTTTGTCTTCCGGAAGCGGTGGCTACACCTTC. Its translation is CASSLSSGSGGYTF.

This chain links TRBV20-1 with TRBJ2-3; possibly TRBD2 for D (6 bases). Trimming removed 3 bases at V and 7 bases at J, with 23 bases between. This CDR3 spans 16 amino acids. CDR1 is DFQATT, CDR2 SNEGSKA, per germline (reference sequence). CDR3: CSARLAAGLPRHTQYF. CDR3 coding DNA: TGCAGTGCTAGGTTAGCCGCGGGACTCCCTAGGCATACGCAGTATTTT.

A note on this clonotype: This could be a read error, since a much larger clone is one nucleotide away. V gene TRBV28 combines with J gene TRBJ1-1, with D perhaps matching TRBD1 (6 bases). V was shortened by 6 bases and J by 11 bases, with 19 bases between the two germline ends. The CDR3 is 13 amino acids. From germline, CDR1 is MDHEN and CDR2 SYDVKM. The CDR3 sequence: CASRKVDRPVAFF. The CDR3 nucleotides are TGTGCCAGCAGGAAAGTGGACAGACCGGTGGCTTTCTTT.

The chain is built from TRBV9 and TRBJ2-3; the match to TRBD2 covers 16 bases. V trimming: 3 bases; J trimming: 5 bases; junction bases outside the gene matches: 6. Germline V gene lookup returns CDR1 SGDLS and CDR2 YYNGEE. This CDR3 comprises 17 residues. The CDR3 spells CASSAGLAGGPGDTQYF. The CDR3, as DNA: TGTGCCAGCAGCGCGGGACTAGCGGGAGGGCCGGGAGATACGCAGTATTTT.

Regarding this clonotype: Being one base from a much bigger clone, this may be a read error. This chain connects TRBV6-2 or TRBV6-3 to TRBJ1-5; 10 bases are a match to TRBD1. From germline, CDR1 is MNHEY and CDR2 SVGEGT. This CDR3 region has 14 residues. CDR3 sequence: CASRGTGENQPQNF. DNA for the CDR3: TGTGCCAGCAGGGGGACAGGGGAAAATCAGCCCCAGAATTTT.

This clonotype was observed at least ten times. The chain couples TRBV6-1 to TRBJ2-7; 8 positions match TRBD1. The CDR3 extends over 14 amino acids. CDR1 and CDR2 from the germline V gene are MNHNS and SASEGT. V was clipped by 8 bases and J by 2 bases; unmatched bases: 8. CDR3 amino acids: CASLDRDRAYEQYF. The CDR3 DNA sequence: TGTGCCAGCCTGGACAGGGACCGGGCCTACGAGCAGTACTTC.

In its sample, this clonotype was seen many times. The chain combines TRBV11-2 with TRBJ1-1, with D possibly being TRBD1 (6 bases). V was clipped by 3 bases and J by 5 bases, with 16 bases between them. The CDR3 loop spans 15 amino acids. Germline V gene sequence: CDR1 SGHAT, CDR2 FQNNGV. The CDR3 DNA reads as TGTGCCAGCAGCTTCTCCGCCGGACAGACTACTGAAGCTTTCTTT. It codes for CASSFSAGQTTEAFF.

This chain links TRBV18 with TRBJ2-1, with no clear D. The CDR3 has 9 residues. Looked up from germline, CDR1 is KGHSH and CDR2 is LQKENI. The V end lost 7 bases, the J end lost 7 bases, and 2 bases lay between the germline ends. DNA of the CDR3: TGTGCCAGCTTAAATGAGCAGTTCTTC. Protein sequence: CASLNEQFF. Full variable domain (missing parts from reference TRBV18 and TRBJ2-1): NAGVMQNPRHLVRRRGQEARLRCSPMKGHSHVYWYRQLPEEGLKFMVYLQKENIIDESGMPKERFSAEFPKEGPSILRIQQVVRGDSAAYFCASLNEQFFGPGTRLTVL.

This clonotype was seen many times. The chain recombines TRBV28 with TRBJ1-1, with unresolved D. The V end lost 1 base, the J end lost 5 bases, and 14 bases lay between the germline ends. Germline values: CDR1 MDHEN, CDR2 SYDVKM. The CDR3 sequence is 15 residues long. CDR3 region: CASSLLLGVGTEAFF. CDR3 in DNA: TGTGCCAGCAGTTTATTATTGGGAGTCGGGACTGAAGCTTTCTTT.

This chain links TRBV14 with TRBJ1-4; TRBD1 agrees at 9 bases. The CDR3 is made up of 17 amino acids. From germline, CDR1 is SGHDN and CDR2 FVKESK. V lost 6 bases, J lost 6 bases, and 14 bases stayed unmatched. CDR3 loop: CASRPKFYGTGHEKLFF. DNA for the CDR3: TGTGCCAGCAGGCCTAAATTTTACGGGACAGGGCATGAAAAACTGTTTTTT.

This clonotype turned up a few times. The gene calls are TRBV19 and TRBJ1-5, with D maybe TRBD1 (5 bases). V shed 1 base and J shed 7 bases, with 14 bases lying between them. CDR3 length: 15 amino acids. The germline V gene encodes CDR1 LNHDA and CDR2 SQIVND (reference sequence). This CDR3 is CASSIGLGVGQPQHF. The CDR3 coding sequence is TGTGCCAGTAGTATAGGACTGGGGGTAGGCCAGCCCCAGCATTTT.

This clonotype came up a few times. The gene calls are TRBV18 and TRBJ2-7; D is possibly TRBD1 or TRBD2 (5 bases each). CDR1 is KGHSH, CDR2 LQKENI, per germline. The germline V and J ends were trimmed by 4 bases and 5 bases, with 12 bases remaining between them. The length of the CDR3 is 13 residues. CDR3 sequence reads: CASSLRDVDEQYF. CDR3 sequence (DNA): TGTGCCAGCTCACTAAGGGACGTCGACGAGCAGTACTTC.

This clonotype was detected many times. The J gene is TRBJ2-1, the V gene TRBV27; possible D gene TRBD1, 6 bases. This CDR3 has 15 amino acids. Per the germline V gene, CDR1 is MNHEY and CDR2 is SMNVEV (reference sequence). The V and J ends lost 2 bases and 5 bases respectively, with 13 bases between them. The CDR3, as DNA: TGTGCCAGCAGTTTAAGGGGGACGCACCACAATGAGCAGTTCTTC. Translating gives CASSLRGTHHNEQFF.

This clonotype was counted ten times or more. The V and J genes are TRBV28 and TRBJ2-3; 8 bases fit TRBD1. The CDR3 spans 13 residues. V shed 6 bases, J shed 6 bases, and the junction held 5 bases outside the gene matches. The V gene's germline CDR1 is MDHEN and CDR2 SYDVKM. The CDR3 coding sequence is TGTGCCAGCAGCAAGACAGGGGTTGATACGCAGTATTTT. Its translation: CASSKTGVDTQYF.

In this sample, this clonotype turned up many times. The gene calls are TRBV11-2 and TRBJ2-5, with D perhaps being TRBD1 or TRBD2 (5 bases each). In germline, CDR1 is SGHAT, CDR2 FQNNGV. V was trimmed by 0 bases and J by 4 bases, leaving 15 bases between them. CDR3 size: 16 residues. CDR3 sequence: CASSLDLAGFGETQYF. In DNA form, the CDR3 reads TGTGCCAGCAGCTTAGATCTAGCAGGGTTTGGAGAGACCCAGTACTTC.

This clonotype was detected many times. The rearrangement joins TRBV11-2 to TRBJ2-4; TRBD1 agrees at 10 bases. This CDR3 region has 15 residues. Germline CDR1 is SGHAT and CDR2 is FQNNGV. The V and J ends lost 0 bases and 11 bases, in that order; junction bases with no gene match: 7. Here the CDR3 reads CASSLDSGQGNFQYF. DNA of the CDR3: TGTGCCAGCAGCTTAGATTCGGGACAGGGGAACTTTCAGTACTTC.

This sequence joins TRBV25-1 and TRBJ1-1; D is uncertain. Trimming cost V 0 bases and J 2 bases, with 10 bases left between them. The CDR3 runs 15 residues. CDR1 is MGHDK and CDR2 is SYGVNS in the germline V gene. The DNA for the CDR3 is TGTGCCAGCAGTGAATATCTCGGCAGTAACACTGAAGCTTTCTTT. Translating it yields CASSEYLGSNTEAFF.

The chain has TRBV12-3 or TRBV12-4 and TRBJ2-3; 12 bases are a match to TRBD2. After removal of 7 bases from V and 3 bases from J, the junction contained 5 bases not matched to a gene. This CDR3 contains 15 residues. The CDR3 DNA follows: TGTGCCAGCACCCCGGGACTAGCGGGTACAGATACGCAGTATTTT. It is translated as CASTPGLAGTDTQYF.

The chain employs TRBV3-1 and TRBJ2-5; 10 positions agree with TRBD2. Germline CDR1 and CDR2: LGHDT and YNNKEL (reference sequence). The CDR3 sequence is 15 residues long. J gave up 4 bases and V 4 bases, and 6 bases lay outside the gene matches. CDR3: CASSPSSGRGETQYF. CDR3 bases: TGTGCCAGCAGCCCTTCTAGCGGGAGAGGAGAGACCCAGTACTTC.

In this sample, this clonotype turned up many times. This chain uses TRBV5-6 with TRBJ1-4; D not resolved. CDR3 length: 13 residues. V lost 4 bases and J 7 bases, leaving 11 bases between the germline ends. Germline V gives CDR1 SGHDT, CDR2 YYEEEE. The CDR3 region is CASSTKVAEKLFF. The DNA for the CDR3 is TGTGCCAGCAGCACAAAAGTGGCTGAAAAACTGTTTTTT.